Below, 23 T cell receptor beta chains from the same sample are listed, as sequenced in a study of early T cells in non-severe SARS-CoV-2 infection. TCRdb itself ran the 5' RACE reads through MiXCR, one entry per CDR3 protein. Of some 73,000 distinct CDR3 sequences in the sample, 12% were seen once. Sequenced input: whole blood. The receptors here all came from an adult who was a healthcare worker with PCR-confirmed SARS-CoV-2 infection or an uninfected control (not recorded which).

This clonotype was counted ten times or more. The V gene is TRBV12-3 or TRBV12-4, the J gene TRBJ2-1; a possible D gene is TRBD2 (5 bases). The CDR3 has 16 amino acids. V was clipped by 2 bases and J by 0 bases, with 11 bases between them. CDR3 sequence: CASSLYSGSSYNEQFF. CDR3 bases: TGTGCCAGCAGTTTATACTCGGGAAGCTCCTACAATGAGCAGTTCTTC.

This clonotype has ten or more counts. The rearrangement links TRBV2 to TRBJ2-7; a possible D gene is TRBD2 (7 bases). Deletions cut 6 bases from V and 4 bases from J, with 16 bases between. The germline V gene encodes CDR1 SNHLY and CDR2 FYNNEI. This CDR3 contains 14 residues. The chain's CDR3 is CASSPEGGGYEQYF. The CDR3 coding sequence is TGTGCCAGCAGCCCGGAGGGAGGGGGTTACGAGCAGTACTTC.

The chain employs TRBV2 and TRBJ2-7; 10 bases align to TRBD1. The CDR3 covers 12 residues. The germline V gene encodes CDR1 SNHLY and CDR2 FYNNEI. V was pared by 11 bases and J by 4 bases, with 5 bases of the junction left unmatched. CDR3 region: CAGGQGGYEQYF. The CDR3 DNA reads as TGTGCCGGTGGACAGGGGGGGTACGAGCAGTACTTC. The whole variable domain, remainder taken from reference TRBV2 and TRBJ2-7, is EPEVTQTPSHQVTQMGQEVILRCVPISNHLYFYWYRQILGQKVEFLVSFYNNEISEKSEIFDDQFSVERPDGSNFTLKIRSTKLEDSAMYFCAGGQGGYEQYFGPGTRLTVT.

The sample holds many counts of this clonotype. The chain uses TRBV18 and TRBJ2-5; perhaps TRBD1 as D (6 bases). The CDR3 has 15 residues. Germline V gives CDR1 KGHSH, CDR2 LQKENI. V was clipped by 4 bases and J by 2 bases, with 14 bases between them. The CDR3 sequence: CASSRSGVGQETQYF. The CDR3 bases are TGTGCCAGCTCACGATCAGGGGTTGGGCAAGAGACCCAGTACTTC. Using reference TRBV18 and TRBJ2-5 for the parts outside the CDR3, the full variable domain is NAGVMQNPRHLVRRRGQEARLRCSPMKGHSHVYWYRQLPEEGLKFMVYLQKENIIDESGMPKERFSAEFPKEGPSILRIQQVVRGDSAAYFCASSRSGVGQETQYFGPGTRLLVL.

This clonotype was detected only a few times. The J gene is TRBJ1-3, the V gene TRBV5-3; 9 nucleotides agree with TRBD1. TRBV5-3 is flagged as an ORF with uncertain function. This CDR3 is 14 amino acids long. J was trimmed by 7 bases and V by 4 bases; bases with no gene match: 6. CDR3 bases: TGTGCCAGAAGCGGCACAGGGGGCGGGAACACCATATATTTT. Its protein is CARSGTGGGNTIYF.

In its sample, this clonotype was seen a few times. The CDR3 coding sequence is TGTGCCAGCAGCTTAACGCTAGCGGGAGACCATGAGCAGTTCTTC. Translating gives CASSLTLAGDHEQFF. The chain employs TRBV7-3 and TRBJ2-1, with 10 positions matching TRBD2. CDR1 and CDR2 from the germline V gene are SGHTA and FQGTGA. The trim removed 0 bases at V and 8 bases at J, leaving 4 bases unmatched. The CDR3 contains 15 residues.

This clonotype was detected a few times. V is TRBV9 and J is TRBJ1-6; the D gene is possibly TRBD1 (6 bases). Germline assignment: CDR1 SGDLS and CDR2 YYNGEE. This CDR3 region has 12 residues. Trimming removed 4 bases from V and 11 bases from J, with 10 bases in between. CDR3 bases: TGTGCCAGCAGCCAACAGGGAGCACCCCTCCACTTT. Protein product: CASSQQGAPLHF.

This rearrangement joins TRBV24-1 to TRBJ2-1, with 8 bases identical to TRBD1. Unmatched junction bases numbered 4, after V lost 1 base and J lost 0 bases. CDR3 length: 17 amino acids. Germline CDR1 reads KGHDR; CDR2 reads SFDVKD. CDR3 bases: TGTGCCACCAGTGATTTAGAACAGGGGGACTCCTACAATGAGCAGTTCTTC. It specifies CATSDLEQGDSYNEQFF.

This clonotype occurred many times. The chain carries TRBV13 and TRBJ1-1; D perhaps matches TRBD1 (6 bases). Germline loops: CDR1 PRHDT, CDR2 FYEKMQ (reference sequence). V lost 2 bases, J lost 10 bases, and 26 bases lay in between. The CDR3 contains 17 residues. CDR3 DNA: TGTGCCAGCAGCTTAAGACTCCGGGACACCGAGGGCTTGGGAGCTTTCTTT. This gives the protein CASSLRLRDTEGLGAFF.

In this sample, this clonotype turned up a few times. The chain joins TRBV20-1 to TRBJ2-7; D is tentatively TRBD1 or TRBD2 (5 bases each). V lost 6 bases, J lost 3 bases, and 15 bases lay in between. This CDR3 region has 13 residues. Looked up from germline, CDR1 is DFQATT and CDR2 is SNEGSKA (reference sequence). DNA for the CDR3: TGCAGTGCCTCCGGGACGGCGAGCTACGAGCAGTACTTC. This translates into CSASGTASYEQYF.

The chain links TRBV5-1 to TRBJ1-1, with D tentatively TRBD1 (6 bases). V gave up 0 bases and J gave up 7 bases, with 7 bases separating them. The length of the CDR3 is 12 residues. Germline V lookup: CDR1 SGHRS, CDR2 YFSETQ. CDR3 amino acids: CASSLEQGEAFF. Here the CDR3 DNA reads TGCGCCAGCAGCTTGGAACAGGGTGAAGCTTTCTTT.

The chain employs TRBV3-1 and TRBJ2-3; D not certain. This CDR3 spans 13 amino acids. In germline, CDR1 is LGHDT, CDR2 YNNKEL (reference sequence). The V end was cut by 3 bases, the J end by 6 bases, with 10 bases between. The CDR3 coding sequence is TGTGCCAGCAGCCAGGGTCCCCCGGATACGCAGTATTTT. Translated, it gives CASSQGPPDTQYF.

J is TRBJ2-1 and V is TRBV2; D ambiguous. V was trimmed by 4 bases and J by 0 bases, leaving 10 bases between them. Per the germline V gene, CDR1 is SNHLY and CDR2 is FYNNEI. The CDR3 has 15 residues. DNA of the CDR3: TGTGCCAGCAGTGGTCGACTGAACTCCTACAATGAGCAGTTCTTC. Residues: CASSGRLNSYNEQFF.

This clonotype has more than one count but fewer than ten. The chain links TRBV5-5 to TRBJ1-1; D is perhaps TRBD1 (5 bases). Trimming took off 4 bases at V and 1 base at J, with 11 bases between the two ends. The length of the CDR3 is 14 residues. CDR1 is SGHKS, CDR2 YYEKEE, per germline (reference sequence). The DNA of the CDR3 is TGTGCCAGCAGCCACCTGACAGCGAACACTGAAGCTTTCTTT. Translated: CASSHLTANTEAFF. Supplemented by reference TRBV5-5 and TRBJ1-1, the full variable domain reads DAGVTQSPTHLIKTRGQQVTLRCSPISGHKSVSWYQQVLGQGPQFIFQYYEKEERGRGNFPDRFSARQFPNYSSELNVNALLLGDSALYLCASSHLTANTEAFFGQGTRLTVV.

This clonotype has at least ten counts. V and J are TRBV28 and TRBJ2-5; TRBD2 matches at 12 bases. Germline V gives CDR1 MDHEN, CDR2 SYDVKM. After removal of 4 bases from V and 5 bases from J, the junction contained 8 bases not matched to a gene. The CDR3 consists of 16 residues. CDR3 coding DNA: TGTGCCAGCAGTTCCCTAAGACTAGCGGGAGTTGAGACCCAGTACTTC. Amino acid sequence: CASSSLRLAGVETQYF.

V usage is TRBV7-9 and J usage is TRBJ2-3; no firm D call. Per germline, CDR1 SEHNR and CDR2 FQNEAQ (reference sequence). Between the trimmed V and J ends, which lost 5 bases and 5 bases, there was a span of 14 bases. The CDR3 spans 14 residues. CDR3 DNA: TGTGCCAGCAGCCCTGACTCGCAGCAAGATACGCAGTATTTT. Protein product: CASSPDSQQDTQYF. The variable domain in full, with the rest retrieved from reference TRBV7-9 and TRBJ2-3, is DTGVSQNPRHKITKRGQNVTFRCDPISEHNRLYWYRQTLGQGPEFLTYFQNEAQLEKSRLLSDRFSAERPKGSFSTLEIQRTEQGDSAMYLCASSPDSQQDTQYFGPGTRLTVL.

The chain is built from TRBV12-3 or TRBV12-4 and TRBJ2-1, with D unresolved. The CDR3 totals 11 residues. V was trimmed by 5 bases and J by 8 bases, leaving 7 bases between them. CDR3 coding DNA: TGTGCCAGCAGTGCAAGGGATGAGCAGTTCTTC. Translated: CASSARDEQFF.

V gene TRBV7-9 combines with J gene TRBJ2-7; D is ambiguous. Germline lookup yields CDR1 SEHNR and CDR2 FQNEAQ (reference sequence). V lost 3 bases, J lost 4 bases, and 7 bases lay in between. The CDR3 runs to 12 residues. The CDR3 sequence is CASSFTGYEQYF. DNA of the CDR3: TGTGCCAGCAGCTTCACCGGGTACGAGCAGTACTTC.

This clonotype showed up just a few times. V and J are TRBV18 and TRBJ2-7; D is uncertain. The CDR3 consists of 13 residues. Trimming cost V 5 bases and J 0 bases, with 8 bases left between them. Germline lookup yields CDR1 KGHSH and CDR2 LQKENI. CDR3 loop: CASSGPDSYEQYF. The CDR3 nucleotides are TGTGCCAGCTCAGGCCCTGACTCCTACGAGCAGTACTTC.

This clonotype came up many times. The chain couples TRBV9 to TRBJ2-1; 7 bases are a match to TRBD2. Trimming removed 4 bases from V and 7 bases from J; junction bases left unmatched: 11. CDR3 size: 15 residues. Germline V lookup: CDR1 SGDLS, CDR2 YYNGEE. CDR3 protein: CASSPTGRGGNEQFF. The CDR3 DNA reads TGTGCCAGCAGCCCTACGGGGAGGGGAGGGAATGAGCAGTTCTTC.

This clonotype was seen more than once but under ten times. The chain links TRBV6-5 to TRBJ1-2; a possible D gene is TRBD1 (5 bases). Trimming cost V 6 bases and J 4 bases, with 15 bases left between them. Germline loops: CDR1 MNHEY, CDR2 SVGAGI. This CDR3 has 14 amino acids. CDR3 DNA sequence: TGTGCCAGCAGCAGGGAGACAGCTCGCTATGGCTACACCTTC. Amino acids: CASSRETARYGYTF.

This clonotype came up many times. The chain has TRBV9 and TRBJ2-7, with TRBD1 matching 9 bases. This CDR3 comprises 14 residues. The junction had 8 bases not matched to a gene; V was cut back by 4 bases and J by 6 bases. CDR1 is SGDLS and CDR2 is YYNGEE in the germline V gene. CDR3: CASSPQGQGFEQYF. For the CDR3, the DNA is TGTGCCAGCAGCCCCCAAGGACAGGGGTTCGAGCAGTACTTC.

This clonotype was observed a handful of times. The chain employs TRBV12-3 or TRBV12-4 and TRBJ1-5; D gene unclear. The CDR3 runs to 13 residues. DNA for the CDR3: TGTGCTACGATGATGGATGGGAATCAGCCCCAGCATTTT. As protein: CATMMDGNQPQHF.